Following are 14 T cell receptor beta chains from one sample sequenced in a study of identical twins. From the 5' RACE reads, TCRdb called clonotypes with MiXCR, one entry per CDR3 protein. This sample has under 900,000 distinct CDR3 sequences, with around 12% found just once. These same records also appear under a second study, on yellow fever vaccine responses in identical twins.

What was sequenced was PBMCs. These receptors were collected from a woman between 18 and 29 years old in good health.

There are many counts of this clonotype. The rearrangement links TRBV5-1 to TRBJ2-5; D is tentatively TRBD1 or TRBD2 (6 bases each). Germline V lookup: CDR1 SGHRS, CDR2 YFSETQ. This CDR3 has 14 residues. The germline V and J ends were trimmed by 1 base and 2 bases, with 9 bases remaining between them. CDR3 protein: CASSLTGAQETQYF. CDR3 sequence (DNA): TGCGCCAGCAGCTTGACGGGGGCACAAGAGACCCAGTACTTC.

The rearrangement joins TRBV12-3 or TRBV12-4 to TRBJ2-1; TRBD2 matches at 11 bases. The CDR3 covers 15 residues. Losses at the gene ends were 6 bases for V and 7 bases for J; bases not matched to a gene: 8. CDR3 residues: CASSLSGTSGNEQFF. CDR3 bases: TGTGCCAGCAGCCTATCTGGGACTAGCGGAAATGAGCAGTTCTTC.

This clonotype was observed a few times. The chain couples TRBV20-1 to TRBJ2-7; TRBD2 matches at 15 bases. V was pared by 5 bases and J by 6 bases, with 5 bases of the junction left unmatched. Germline V gene sequence: CDR1 DFQATT, CDR2 SNEGSKA (reference sequence). There are 14 residues in the CDR3. The CDR3 is CSAPPGLAGGEQYF. DNA for the CDR3: TGCAGTGCTCCTCCGGGACTAGCGGGAGGCGAGCAGTACTTC.

The chain links TRBV7-7 to TRBJ2-1; TRBD1 is a possible D gene (6 bases). The CDR3 extends over 15 amino acids. The germline V gene has CDR1 SSHAT and CDR2 FNYEAQ (reference sequence). V lost 1 base to trimming and J lost 8 bases, with 15 bases between them. CDR3 coding DNA: TGTGCCAGCAGCTTAGGCGGGCAGGGGAAGGATGAGCAGTTCTTC. This translates into CASSLGGQGKDEQFF.

J is TRBJ2-5 and V is TRBV3-1; no clear D gene. In germline, CDR1 is LGHDT, CDR2 YNNKEL (reference sequence). Trimming left V 1 base short and J 4 bases short, with 10 bases between. This CDR3 spans 14 amino acids. The CDR3 region is CASSQARDAETQYF. DNA for the CDR3: TGTGCCAGCAGCCAAGCGCGAGACGCAGAGACCCAGTACTTC.

The DNA of the CDR3 is TGCAGTGCTAGATCCGGGACAGGGGGCTTCAATGAGCAGTTCTTC. Translated: CSARSGTGGFNEQFF. The chain has TRBV20-1 and TRBJ2-1, with 12 bases identical to TRBD1. This CDR3 is built from 15 residues. Trimming took 2 bases from V and 6 from J; bases not matched to a gene: 5. In germline, CDR1 is DFQATT, CDR2 SNEGSKA (reference sequence).

Only a few counts were recorded for this clonotype. The chain uses TRBV14 and TRBJ2-1; D not certain. Germline values: CDR1 SGHDN, CDR2 FVKESK. V gave up 0 bases and J gave up 0 bases, with 6 bases separating them. This CDR3 is built from 15 residues. CDR3 loop: CASSQEWDSYNEQFF. CDR3 sequence (DNA): TGTGCCAGCAGCCAAGAGTGGGACTCCTACAATGAGCAGTTCTTC.

This clonotype was found many times. DNA of the CDR3: TGTGCCAGCAGTAAGACAGCGGCTGAAGCTTTCTTT. Translation gives CASSKTAAEAFF. This chain joins TRBV6-5 and TRBJ1-1, with a weak D call TRBD1 (5 bases). Deletions cut 5 bases from V and 6 bases from J, with 10 bases between. The CDR3 is 12 amino acids. Germline lookup yields CDR1 MNHEY and CDR2 SVGAGI.

This clonotype occurred a few times. The genes are TRBV28 and TRBJ2-7; D possibly uses TRBD1 or TRBD2 (7 bases each). The CDR3 length is 15 residues. V shed 4 bases and J shed 4 bases, with 17 bases lying between them. CDR1 and CDR2 from the germline V gene are MDHEN and SYDVKM. The DNA for the CDR3 is TGTGCCAGCAGTTCAGACAGGGAGGGAGAATACGAGCAGTACGTC. This sequence encodes CASSSDREGEYEQYV.

The rearrangement joins TRBV10-3 to TRBJ2-7, with D possibly called TRBD1 or TRBD2 (6 bases each). Germline assignment: CDR1 ENHRY and CDR2 SYGVKD. V lost 3 bases to trimming and J lost 0 bases, with 24 bases between them. This CDR3 is built from 19 residues. The CDR3 region is CAISDRTGGWPTISYEQYF. CDR3 coding DNA: TGTGCCATCAGTGACCGAACCGGGGGCTGGCCTACGATCTCCTACGAGCAGTACTTC.

The table lists this clonotype with many counts. The chain couples TRBV7-9 to TRBJ2-7; 10 nucleotides align to TRBD1. CDR1 SEHNR and CDR2 FQNEAQ come from the germline V gene (reference sequence). The ends lost 4 bases at V and 3 bases at J; junction bases unmatched: 6. There are 15 residues in the CDR3. The CDR3 protein is CASSSGTGVSYEQYV. The CDR3 DNA reads as TGTGCCAGCAGCTCCGGGACAGGGGTAAGCTACGAGCAGTACGTC.

In its sample, this clonotype was seen many times. This rearrangement joins TRBV28 to TRBJ1-6; D is unresolved. V shed 5 bases and J shed 6 bases, with 11 bases lying between them. The CDR3 has 14 residues. Germline lookup yields CDR1 MDHEN and CDR2 SYDVKM. CDR3 coding DNA: TGTGCCAGCAGTACCCCGGAGTTTAATTCACCCCTCCACTTT. As protein: CASSTPEFNSPLHF.

This clonotype was counted between two and nine times. The chain joins TRBV7-7 to TRBJ2-2; TRBD2 agrees at 10 bases. J lost 6 bases, V lost 7 bases, and 8 bases had no gene match. The CDR3 sequence is 15 residues long. CDR1 is SSHAT and CDR2 is FNYEAQ in the germline V gene (reference sequence). The CDR3 reads CASTAGGHSSGELFF. DNA of the CDR3: TGTGCCAGCACAGCGGGAGGGCATTCATCCGGGGAGCTGTTTTTT.

V gene TRBV10-1 combines with J gene TRBJ2-1; TRBD1 is a possible D gene (6 bases). The V and J ends lost 6 bases and 3 bases respectively, with 15 bases between them. The CDR3 loop spans 15 amino acids. CDR1 is WNHNN, CDR2 SYGVQD, per germline (reference sequence). The CDR3 DNA sequence: TGCGCCAGCAGCGACGACAGGTACCGCTACAATGAGCAGTTCTTC. Its protein is CASSDDRYRYNEQFF.